The rows below give T cell receptor beta chains drawn from one sample of a study of response to subunit inactivated influenza vaccine. TCRdb used MiXCR to reprocess the RT-PCR reads, holding one entry per CDR3 protein. The table shows 650,000 to 850,000 distinct CDR3 sequences, with around 13% occurring only once. Material: PBMCs from blood, obtained less than 15 days before vaccination. The receptor set was obtained from a man in his fifties or sixties who received an inactivated influenza vaccine. Both conserved end residues are part of each CDR3. Each record gives: CDR3 protein, CDR3 DNA, clone size, J gene, D gene, V gene. A D gene is named only where the DNA matches it firmly. Not all rows give a size; the values are once, few, many and, for expanded clones, a class.

CDR3aa: CASSLNGPLLNSQYF
CDR3nt: TGTGCCAGCAGCTTGAACGGACCGTTGCTTAACTCCCAGTACTTC
abundance: -
j_gene: TRBJ2-5
d_gene: -
v_gene: TRBV5-6

CDR3aa: CASSRLSTGETQYF
CDR3nt: TGTGCCAGCAGCAGACTATCGACCGGGGAGACCCAGTACTTC
abundance: few
j_gene: TRBJ2-5
d_gene: -
v_gene: TRBV9

CDR3aa: CSASGTGAHQPQHF
CDR3nt: TGCAGTGCTAGCGGGACAGGGGCCCATCAGCCCCAGCATTTT
abundance: -
j_gene: TRBJ1-5
d_gene: TRBD1
v_gene: TRBV20-1

CDR3aa: CASSVPAGGSDTQYF
CDR3nt: TGCGCCAGCAGTGTGCCTGCGGGAGGGTCAGATACGCAGTATTTT
abundance: few
j_gene: TRBJ2-3
d_gene: TRBD2
v_gene: TRBV5-1

CDR3aa: CASSSLIRDGYTF
CDR3nt: TGTGCCAGCAGTTCCCTCATTAGGGATGGCTACACCTTC
abundance: few
j_gene: TRBJ1-2
d_gene: -
v_gene: TRBV6-5

CDR3aa: CASSQEESTNTGELFF
CDR3nt: TGCGCCAGCAGCCAAGAGGAGAGTACGAACACCGGGGAGCTGTTTTTT
abundance: -
j_gene: TRBJ2-2
d_gene: -
v_gene: TRBV4-3

CDR3aa: CASSQADREERLFF
CDR3nt: TGTGCCAGCAGCCAAGCGGACAGGGAGGAAAGACTGTTTTTT
abundance: few
j_gene: TRBJ1-4
d_gene: TRBD1
v_gene: TRBV4-2

CDR3aa: CASSEMGQGVRETQYF
CDR3nt: TGTGCCAGCAGTGAAATGGGACAGGGAGTGAGAGAGACCCAGTACTTC
abundance: once
j_gene: TRBJ2-5
d_gene: TRBD1
v_gene: TRBV6-1

CDR3aa: CAISESGLAGGLEQFF
CDR3nt: TGTGCCATCAGTGAGTCGGGACTAGCGGGGGGGCTCGAGCAGTTCTTC
abundance: many
j_gene: TRBJ2-1
d_gene: TRBD2
v_gene: TRBV10-3

CDR3aa: CSAEDSMTGELFF
CDR3nt: TGCAGTGCTGAGGACAGCATGACCGGGGAGCTGTTTTTT
abundance: many
j_gene: TRBJ2-2
d_gene: -
v_gene: TRBV20-1

CDR3aa: CASSFNKMEDTQYF
CDR3nt: TGTGCCAGCAGCTTTAACAAGATGGAAGATACGCAGTATTTT
abundance: once
j_gene: TRBJ2-3
d_gene: -
v_gene: TRBV7-9

CDR3aa: CATSEDRGLYYGYTF
CDR3nt: TGTGCCACCAGTGAAGACAGGGGGTTGTACTATGGCTACACCTTC
abundance: -
j_gene: TRBJ1-2
d_gene: TRBD1
v_gene: TRBV24-1

CDR3aa: CAISAGAGANVLTF
CDR3nt: TGTGCCATCAGCGCAGGGGCTGGGGCCAACGTCCTGACTTTC
abundance: -
j_gene: TRBJ2-6
d_gene: -
v_gene: TRBV10-3

CDR3aa: CASRGLTVYRGPTDTQYF
CDR3nt: TGCGCCAGCCGAGGACTAACTGTATACAGGGGGCCCACAGATACGCAGTATTTT
abundance: -
j_gene: TRBJ2-3
d_gene: TRBD1
v_gene: TRBV5-1

CDR3aa: CSVVWGRGTEAFF
CDR3nt: TGCAGCGTTGTCTGGGGTCGCGGAACTGAAGCTTTCTTT
abundance: -
j_gene: TRBJ1-1
d_gene: -
v_gene: TRBV29-1

CDR3aa: CASSQGYPIYEQYF
CDR3nt: TGTGCCAGCAGCCAAGGATACCCAATCTACGAGCAGTACTTC
abundance: many
j_gene: TRBJ2-7
d_gene: -
v_gene: TRBV4-2

CDR3aa: CASSLPTGVHEQFF
CDR3nt: TGTGCCAGCAGCTTGCCCACTGGAGTCCATGAGCAGTTCTTC
abundance: few
j_gene: TRBJ2-1
d_gene: -
v_gene: TRBV7-9

CDR3aa: CASIQLGVEAFF
CDR3nt: TGTGCCAGCATCCAACTTGGAGTTGAAGCTTTCTTT
abundance: -
j_gene: TRBJ1-1
d_gene: -
v_gene: TRBV6-5

CDR3aa: CASSFQGLQETQYF
CDR3nt: TGTGCCAGCAGTTTTCAGGGGTTACAAGAGACCCAGTACTTC
abundance: many
j_gene: TRBJ2-5
d_gene: -
v_gene: TRBV12-3/TRBV12-4

CDR3aa: CASRRSGGFSYEQYF
CDR3nt: TGTGCCAGCCGTAGGAGCGGGGGGTTTTCCTACGAGCAGTACTTC
abundance: -
j_gene: TRBJ2-7
d_gene: TRBD2
v_gene: TRBV12-3/TRBV12-4

CDR3aa: CSASGSGGSYEQYF
CDR3nt: TGCAGTGCTAGCGGTAGCGGGGGCTCCTACGAGCAGTACTTC
abundance: -
j_gene: TRBJ2-7
d_gene: TRBD2
v_gene: TRBV20-1

CDR3aa: CSAPPAGGTNEQFF
CDR3nt: TGCAGTGCCCCCCCTGCGGGGGGCACCAATGAGCAGTTCTTC
abundance: -
j_gene: TRBJ2-1
d_gene: TRBD2
v_gene: TRBV20-1

CDR3aa: CASSPKGEINEKLFF
CDR3nt: TGTGCCAGCAGCCCGAAGGGGGAGATTAATGAAAAACTGTTTTTT
abundance: few
j_gene: TRBJ1-4
d_gene: -
v_gene: TRBV5-8

CDR3aa: CASSVTPVSANEQYF
CDR3nt: TGTGCCAGCAGCGTAACACCCGTATCCGCCAACGAGCAGTACTTC
abundance: few
j_gene: TRBJ2-7
d_gene: -
v_gene: TRBV9

CDR3aa: CASSTDPFPYEQYF
CDR3nt: TGTGCCAGCAGCACCGACCCTTTTCCCTACGAGCAGTACTTC
abundance: -
j_gene: TRBJ2-7
d_gene: -
v_gene: TRBV9

CDR3aa: CASSQVEGGGYNEQFF
CDR3nt: TGTGCCAGCAGCCAAGTCGAGGGGGGAGGGTACAATGAGCAGTTCTTC
abundance: many
j_gene: TRBJ2-1
d_gene: -
v_gene: TRBV4-2

CDR3aa: CASSSTGADTQYF
CDR3nt: TGTGCCAGCAGCTCGACAGGGGCAGATACGCAGTATTTT
abundance: few
j_gene: TRBJ2-3
d_gene: TRBD1
v_gene: TRBV12-3/TRBV12-4

CDR3aa: CASSLAVSYEQYF
CDR3nt: TGTGCCAGCAGTCTAGCGGTCTCCTACGAGCAGTACTTC
abundance: many
j_gene: TRBJ2-7
d_gene: TRBD2
v_gene: TRBV12-3/TRBV12-4

CDR3aa: CASRPTGLLYNEQFF
CDR3nt: TGTGCCAGCAGGCCGACCGGACTGTTGTACAATGAGCAGTTCTTC
abundance: few
j_gene: TRBJ2-1
d_gene: -
v_gene: TRBV6-2/TRBV6-3

CDR3aa: CSVERVVGDRQYF
CDR3nt: TGCAGCGTTGAAAGAGTTGTTGGAGACAGGCAGTACTTC
abundance: few
j_gene: TRBJ2-7
d_gene: -
v_gene: TRBV29-1

CDR3aa: CSAPGTPYEQYF
CDR3nt: TGCAGTGCCCCCGGGACACCCTACGAGCAGTACTTC
abundance: few
j_gene: TRBJ2-7
d_gene: -
v_gene: TRBV20-1

CDR3aa: CASSPGVYTGELFF
CDR3nt: TGTGCCAGCAGTCCCGGGGTCTACACCGGGGAGCTGTTTTTT
abundance: -
j_gene: TRBJ2-2
d_gene: -
v_gene: TRBV27

CDR3aa: CASSDQVNTEAFF
CDR3nt: TGTGCCAGCAGCGATCAGGTGAACACTGAAGCTTTCTTT
abundance: many
j_gene: TRBJ1-1
d_gene: -
v_gene: TRBV28

CDR3aa: CASGRESYEQYF
CDR3nt: TGTGCCAGCGGGCGGGAATCCTACGAGCAGTACTTC
abundance: -
j_gene: TRBJ2-7
d_gene: -
v_gene: TRBV7-2

CDR3aa: CASSLRGLNSPLHF
CDR3nt: TGCGCCAGCAGCTTAAGAGGGTTGAACTCACCCCTCCACTTT
abundance: many
j_gene: TRBJ1-6
d_gene: -
v_gene: TRBV5-1

CDR3aa: CSISRAFETQYF
CDR3nt: TGCAGCATTTCAAGGGCCTTTGAGACCCAGTACTTC
abundance: many
j_gene: TRBJ2-5
d_gene: -
v_gene: TRBV29-1

CDR3aa: CASLLAPSAGGTDTQYF
CDR3nt: TGTGCCAGCCTTTTAGCGCCTTCTGCGGGGGGCACAGATACGCAGTATTTT
abundance: -
j_gene: TRBJ2-3
d_gene: TRBD2
v_gene: TRBV28

CDR3aa: CASSLRGPSGNEQLF
CDR3nt: TGTGCCAGCAGCTTAAGGGGGCCATCTGGGAATGAGCAGCTCTTC
abundance: once
j_gene: TRBJ2-1
d_gene: TRBD1
v_gene: TRBV7-9

CDR3aa: CASSLVGGQVDGYTF
CDR3nt: TGTGCCAGCAGCTTAGTTGGGGGGCAGGTAGACGGCTACACCTTC
abundance: few
j_gene: TRBJ1-2
d_gene: -
v_gene: TRBV11-2

CDR3aa: CASSQTAYSSYNEQFF
CDR3nt: TGTGCCAGCAGCCAGACAGCCTACAGCTCCTACAATGAGCAGTTCTTC
abundance: few
j_gene: TRBJ2-1
d_gene: -
v_gene: TRBV4-2

CDR3aa: CASSLQSYGYTF
CDR3nt: TGTGCCAGCAGTTTACAAAGCTATGGCTACACCTTC
abundance: few
j_gene: TRBJ1-2
d_gene: -
v_gene: TRBV12-3/TRBV12-4

CDR3aa: CASLGGGGSTDTQYF
CDR3nt: TGTGCCAGCTTAGGGGGCGGGGGAAGCACAGATACGCAGTATTTT
abundance: -
j_gene: TRBJ2-3
d_gene: -
v_gene: TRBV28

CDR3aa: CSAKLAGGWEQYF
CDR3nt: TGCAGTGCTAAACTAGCGGGGGGGTGGGAGCAGTACTTC
abundance: -
j_gene: TRBJ2-7
d_gene: TRBD2
v_gene: TRBV20-1

CDR3aa: CASSYSQGRGTEAFF
CDR3nt: TGTGCCAGCAGTTACTCACAGGGAAGGGGGACTGAAGCTTTCTTT
abundance: -
j_gene: TRBJ1-1
d_gene: -
v_gene: TRBV6-5

CDR3aa: CASTSSGDNEQFF
CDR3nt: TGTGCCAGCACGTCTAGCGGGGACAATGAGCAGTTCTTC
abundance: few
j_gene: TRBJ2-1
d_gene: TRBD2
v_gene: TRBV6-6

CDR3aa: CSVEAGTGGETQYF
CDR3nt: TGCAGCGTTGAAGCCGGGACAGGGGGAGAGACCCAGTACTTC
abundance: -
j_gene: TRBJ2-5
d_gene: TRBD1
v_gene: TRBV29-1

CDR3aa: CASRPRLESYNEQFF
CDR3nt: TGCGCCAGCAGACCCCGGTTAGAGTCCTACAATGAGCAGTTCTTC
abundance: many
j_gene: TRBJ2-1
d_gene: -
v_gene: TRBV5-1

CDR3aa: CASSPGQSSGANVLTF
CDR3nt: TGCGCCAGCAGCCCTGGACAGAGCTCTGGGGCCAACGTCCTGACTTTC
abundance: few
j_gene: TRBJ2-6
d_gene: -
v_gene: TRBV5-1

CDR3aa: CATSRDFADGQPQHF
CDR3nt: TGTGCCACCAGCAGAGATTTCGCAGATGGTCAGCCCCAGCATTTT
abundance: -
j_gene: TRBJ1-5
d_gene: -
v_gene: TRBV15

CDR3aa: CAWSLVQGNTEAFF
CDR3nt: TGTGCCTGGAGTCTAGTCCAGGGGAACACTGAAGCTTTCTTT
abundance: few
j_gene: TRBJ1-1
d_gene: -
v_gene: TRBV30

CDR3aa: CASSPQGIEQAFF
CDR3nt: TGTGCCAGCAGTCCACAGGGGATAGAGCAGGCTTTCTTT
abundance: -
j_gene: TRBJ1-1
d_gene: TRBD1
v_gene: TRBV12-3/TRBV12-4

CDR3aa: CASSLRGSPDTQYF
CDR3nt: TGTGCCAGCAGCTTAAGGGGGAGTCCAGATACGCAGTATTTT
abundance: -
j_gene: TRBJ2-3
d_gene: -
v_gene: TRBV7-9

CDR3aa: CASSRDINSNYGYTF
CDR3nt: TGTGCCAGCAGCCGGGACATTAATTCTAACTATGGCTACACCTTC
abundance: -
j_gene: TRBJ1-2
d_gene: -
v_gene: TRBV6-1

CDR3aa: CSASFGGGSTDTQYF
CDR3nt: TGCAGTGCTAGCTTCGGAGGGGGGAGCACAGATACGCAGTATTTT
abundance: many
j_gene: TRBJ2-3
d_gene: -
v_gene: TRBV20-1

CDR3aa: CSARVSGRAFPGELFF
CDR3nt: TGCAGTGCTAGAGTTAGCGGGAGGGCCTTCCCCGGGGAGCTGTTTTTT
abundance: many
j_gene: TRBJ2-2
d_gene: TRBD2
v_gene: TRBV20-1

CDR3aa: CSAAFGGSGAGTQYF
CDR3nt: TGCAGTGCCGCCTTTGGCGGGAGTGGGGCAGGGACCCAGTACTTC
abundance: few
j_gene: TRBJ2-5
d_gene: TRBD2
v_gene: TRBV20-1

CDR3aa: CASSLDGTGPYGYTF
CDR3nt: TGCGCCAGCAGCTTGGACGGGACAGGGCCCTATGGCTACACCTTC
abundance: -
j_gene: TRBJ1-2
d_gene: TRBD1
v_gene: TRBV5-1

CDR3aa: CASSYSASGGPYNEQFF
CDR3nt: TGTGCCAGCAGTTACTCGGCTAGCGGGGGACCTTACAATGAGCAGTTCTTC
abundance: -
j_gene: TRBJ2-1
d_gene: TRBD2
v_gene: TRBV6-5